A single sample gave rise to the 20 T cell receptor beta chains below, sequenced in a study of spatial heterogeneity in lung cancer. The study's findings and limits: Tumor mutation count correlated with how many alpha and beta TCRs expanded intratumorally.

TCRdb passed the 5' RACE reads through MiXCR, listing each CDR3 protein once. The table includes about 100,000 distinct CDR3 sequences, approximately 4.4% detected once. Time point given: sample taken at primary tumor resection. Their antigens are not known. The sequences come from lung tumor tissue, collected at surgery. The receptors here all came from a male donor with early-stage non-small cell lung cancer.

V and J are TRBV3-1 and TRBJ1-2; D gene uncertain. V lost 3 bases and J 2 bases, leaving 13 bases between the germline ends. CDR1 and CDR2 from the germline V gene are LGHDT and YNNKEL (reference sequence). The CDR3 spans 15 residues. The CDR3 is CASSHLPIGNYGYTF. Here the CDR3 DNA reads TGTGCCAGCAGCCACTTGCCCATTGGGAACTATGGCTACACCTTC.

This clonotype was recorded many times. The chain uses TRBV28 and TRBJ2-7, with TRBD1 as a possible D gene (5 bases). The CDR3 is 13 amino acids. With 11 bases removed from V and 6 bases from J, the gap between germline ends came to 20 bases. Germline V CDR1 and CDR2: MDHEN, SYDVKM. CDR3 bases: TGTGCCGTCGGCCCTCCTGACAGTAGCGAGCAGTACTTC. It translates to CAVGPPDSSEQYF.

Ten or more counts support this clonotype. As DNA, the CDR3 is TGCAGCGTTGGAATAGGGTGGTCGTCGGCACGTACAGATACGCAGTATTTT. Its protein product is CSVGIGWSSARTDTQYF. The chain recombines TRBV29-1 with TRBJ2-3; D gene unclear. The V gene lost 4 bases and the J gene lost 3 bases, with 23 bases spanning the gap. The CDR3 runs to 17 residues. The germline V gene encodes CDR1 SQVTM and CDR2 ANQGSEA.

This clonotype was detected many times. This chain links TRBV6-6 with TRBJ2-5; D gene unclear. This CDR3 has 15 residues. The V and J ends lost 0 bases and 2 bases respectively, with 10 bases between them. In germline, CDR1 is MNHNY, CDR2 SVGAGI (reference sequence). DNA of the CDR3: TGTGCCAGCAGTTACTCGAGACTGAAACAAGAGACCCAGTACTTC. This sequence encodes CASSYSRLKQETQYF.

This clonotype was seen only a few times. CDR3 amino acids: CSASPAGLEQYF. The CDR3 DNA is TGCAGTGCTAGTCCAGCGGGTCTCGAGCAGTACTTC. The V gene is TRBV20-1, the J gene TRBJ2-7; tentatively, D is TRBD2 (6 bases). The CDR3 is made up of 12 amino acids. CDR1 DFQATT and CDR2 SNEGSKA come from the germline V gene (reference sequence). Trimming stripped 3 bases from V and 6 bases from J, with 12 bases between.

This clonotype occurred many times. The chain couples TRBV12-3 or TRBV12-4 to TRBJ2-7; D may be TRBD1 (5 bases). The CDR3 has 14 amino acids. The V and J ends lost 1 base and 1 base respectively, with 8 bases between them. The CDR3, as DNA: TGTGCCAGCAGTTTAGGGGGCGGATCCTACGAGCAGTACTTC. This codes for CASSLGGGSYEQYF.

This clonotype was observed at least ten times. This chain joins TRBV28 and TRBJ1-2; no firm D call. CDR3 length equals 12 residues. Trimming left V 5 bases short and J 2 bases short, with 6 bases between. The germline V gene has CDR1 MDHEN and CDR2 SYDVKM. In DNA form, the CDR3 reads TGTGCCAGCAGTAGTATCAACTATGGCTACACCTTC. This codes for CASSSINYGYTF.

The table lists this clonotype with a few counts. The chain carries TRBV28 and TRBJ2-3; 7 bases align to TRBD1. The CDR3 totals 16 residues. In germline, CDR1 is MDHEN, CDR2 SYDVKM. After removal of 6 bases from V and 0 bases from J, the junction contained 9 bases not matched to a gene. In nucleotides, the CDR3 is TGTGCCAGCAGCCCGACCGGGACAGCTAGCACAGATACGCAGTATTTT. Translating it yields CASSPTGTASTDTQYF.

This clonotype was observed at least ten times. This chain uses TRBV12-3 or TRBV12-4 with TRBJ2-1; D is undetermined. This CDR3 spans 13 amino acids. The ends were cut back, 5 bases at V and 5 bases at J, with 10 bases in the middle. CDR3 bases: TGTGCCAGCAGTAGTGGCATTCACAATGAGCAGTTCTTC. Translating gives CASSSGIHNEQFF.

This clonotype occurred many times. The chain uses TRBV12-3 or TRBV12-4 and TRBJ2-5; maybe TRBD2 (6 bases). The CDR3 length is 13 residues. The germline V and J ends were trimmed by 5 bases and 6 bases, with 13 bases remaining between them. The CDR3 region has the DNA TGTGCCAGCAGTCTGGGGGGTTGGAAGACCCAGTACTTC. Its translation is CASSLGGWKTQYF.

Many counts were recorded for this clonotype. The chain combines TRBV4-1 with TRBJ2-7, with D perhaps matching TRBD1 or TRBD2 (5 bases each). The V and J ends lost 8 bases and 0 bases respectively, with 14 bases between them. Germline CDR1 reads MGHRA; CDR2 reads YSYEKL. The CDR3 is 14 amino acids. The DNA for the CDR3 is TGCGCCAGCTCGAGGGGTCTCCTCTCCTACGAGCAGTACTTC. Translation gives CASSRGLLSYEQYF.

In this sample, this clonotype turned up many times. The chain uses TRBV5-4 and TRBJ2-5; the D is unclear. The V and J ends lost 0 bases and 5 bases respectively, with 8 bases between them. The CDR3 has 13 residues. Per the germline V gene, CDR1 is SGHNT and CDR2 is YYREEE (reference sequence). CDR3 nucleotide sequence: TGTGCCAGCAGCTTGGGGACGGTGGAGACCCAGTACTTC. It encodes CASSLGTVETQYF.

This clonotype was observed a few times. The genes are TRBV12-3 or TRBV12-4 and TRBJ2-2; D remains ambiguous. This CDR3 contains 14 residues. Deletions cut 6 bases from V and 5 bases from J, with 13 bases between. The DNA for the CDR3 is TGTGCCAGCAGGCGCCTCGACATTACCGGGGAGCTGTTTTTT. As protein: CASRRLDITGELFF.

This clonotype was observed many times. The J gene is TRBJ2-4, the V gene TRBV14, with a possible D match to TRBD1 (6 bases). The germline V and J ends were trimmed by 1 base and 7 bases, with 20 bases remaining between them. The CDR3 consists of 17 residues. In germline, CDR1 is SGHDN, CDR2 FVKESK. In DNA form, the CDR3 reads TGTGCCAGCAGCCAAGTTACACAGGGAGAAGATCCCAACATTCAGTACTTC. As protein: CASSQVTQGEDPNIQYF.

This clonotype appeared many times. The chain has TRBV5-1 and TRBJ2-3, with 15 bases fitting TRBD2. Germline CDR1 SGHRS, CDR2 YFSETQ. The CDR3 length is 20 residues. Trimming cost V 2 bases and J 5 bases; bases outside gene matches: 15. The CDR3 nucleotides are TGCGCCAGCAGCTTTCCGGGGCCAAGGGGACTAGCGGGAGGTGGAGATACGCAGTATTTT. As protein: CASSFPGPRGLAGGGDTQYF.

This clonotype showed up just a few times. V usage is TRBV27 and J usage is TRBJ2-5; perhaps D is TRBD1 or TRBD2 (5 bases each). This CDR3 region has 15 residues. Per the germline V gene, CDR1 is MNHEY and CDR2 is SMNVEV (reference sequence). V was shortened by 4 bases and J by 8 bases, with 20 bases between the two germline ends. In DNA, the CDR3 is TGTGCCAGCAGTTCTCGACAGTCCTCCGGGGAAACCCAGTACTTC. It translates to CASSSRQSSGETQYF.

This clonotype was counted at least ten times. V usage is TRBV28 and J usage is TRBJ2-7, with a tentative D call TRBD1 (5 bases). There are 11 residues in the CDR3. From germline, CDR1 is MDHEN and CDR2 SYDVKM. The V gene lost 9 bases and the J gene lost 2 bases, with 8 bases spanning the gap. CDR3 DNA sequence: TGTGCCAGTCAACAGGCCTACGAGCAGTACTTC. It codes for CASQQAYEQYF.

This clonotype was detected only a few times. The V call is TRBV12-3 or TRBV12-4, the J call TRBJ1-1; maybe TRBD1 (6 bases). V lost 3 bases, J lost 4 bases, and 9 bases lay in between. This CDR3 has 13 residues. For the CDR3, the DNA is TGTGCCAGCAGTTTCACAGGGATCACTGAAGCTTTCTTT. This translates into CASSFTGITEAFF.

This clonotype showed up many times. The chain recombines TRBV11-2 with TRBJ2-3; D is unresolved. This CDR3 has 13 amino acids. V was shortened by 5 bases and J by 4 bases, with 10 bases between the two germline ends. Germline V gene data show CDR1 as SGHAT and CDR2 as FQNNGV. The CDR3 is CASSGIAADTQYF. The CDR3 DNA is TGTGCCAGCAGCGGGATAGCTGCAGATACGCAGTATTTT. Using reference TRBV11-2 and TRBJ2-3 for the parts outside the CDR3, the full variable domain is EAGVAQSPRYKIIEKRQSVAFWCNPISGHATLYWYQQILGQGPKLLIQFQNNGVVDDSQLPKDRFSAERLKGVDSTLKIQPAKLEDSAVYLCASSGIAADTQYFGPGTRLTVL.

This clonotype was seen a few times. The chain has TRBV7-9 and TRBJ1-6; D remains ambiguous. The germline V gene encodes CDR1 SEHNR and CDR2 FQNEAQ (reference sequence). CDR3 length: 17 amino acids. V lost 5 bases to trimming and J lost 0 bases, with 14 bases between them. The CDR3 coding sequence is TGTGCCAGCAGCCGCGACCGATTTAGCTCCTATAATTCACCCCTCCACTTT. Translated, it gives CASSRDRFSSYNSPLHF.